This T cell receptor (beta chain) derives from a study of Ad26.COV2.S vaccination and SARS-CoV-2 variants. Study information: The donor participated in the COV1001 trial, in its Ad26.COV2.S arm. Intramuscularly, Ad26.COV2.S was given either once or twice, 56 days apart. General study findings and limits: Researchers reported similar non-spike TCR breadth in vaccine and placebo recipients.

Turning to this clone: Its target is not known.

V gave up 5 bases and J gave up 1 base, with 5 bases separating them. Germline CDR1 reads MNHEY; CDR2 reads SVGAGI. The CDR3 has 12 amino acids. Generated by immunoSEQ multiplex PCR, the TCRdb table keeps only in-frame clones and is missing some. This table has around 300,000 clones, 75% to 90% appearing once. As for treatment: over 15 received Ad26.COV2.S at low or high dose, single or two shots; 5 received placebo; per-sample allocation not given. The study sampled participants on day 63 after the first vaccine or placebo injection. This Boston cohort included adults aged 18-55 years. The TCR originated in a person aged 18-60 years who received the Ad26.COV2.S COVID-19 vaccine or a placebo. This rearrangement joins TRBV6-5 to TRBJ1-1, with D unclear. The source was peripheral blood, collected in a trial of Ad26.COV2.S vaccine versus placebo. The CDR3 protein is CASSRANTEAFF. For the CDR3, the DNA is TGTGCCAGCAGTAGGGCGAACACTGAAGCTTTCTTT.